This entry lists 9 T cell receptor beta chains sequenced from one sample in a study of blood T cell repertoires in COVID-19. Profiled with immunoSEQ multiplex PCR; TCRdb holds only in-frame clones, not every one. The sample includes 95,000 to 120,000 clones, about 85% of them seen just once. Sequenced sample: peripheral blood. These receptors all come from a man aged 35 to 55 with acute or convalescent COVID-19.

The gene calls are TRBV11-2 and TRBJ2-1, with 10 bases matching TRBD2. In germline, CDR1 is SGHAT, CDR2 FQNNGV. The CDR3 contains 16 residues. Trimming at V came to 4 bases and at J to 5 bases, leaving 8 bases not matched to a gene. The CDR3 sequence: CASSSNGLAGDNEQFF. Written as DNA, the CDR3 is TGTGCCAGCAGCTCGAACGGGCTAGCGGGGGACAATGAGCAGTTCTTC.

The rearrangement uses TRBV25-1 and TRBJ1-1; TRBD1 agrees at 10 bases. Germline V gene lookup returns CDR1 MGHDK and CDR2 SYGVNS. The V gene end was trimmed by 2 bases and the J gene end by 1 base; junction bases not matched to a gene: 7. This CDR3 has 17 amino acids. The CDR3 loop is CASSEGGQGSWNTEAFF. The CDR3 bases are TGTGCCAGCAGTGAAGGGGGACAGGGGAGTTGGAACACTGAAGCTTTCTTT.

The chain carries TRBV5-1 and TRBJ2-7, with D possibly being TRBD1 (5 bases). Per germline, CDR1 SGHRS and CDR2 YFSETQ. Trimming removed 0 bases from V and 3 bases from J, with 10 bases in between. The CDR3 runs 14 residues. The CDR3 DNA is TGCGCCAGCAGCTTGGGGGGCGGAAACTACGAGCAGTACTTC. Protein: CASSLGGGNYEQYF.

This rearrangement joins TRBV5-4 to TRBJ1-2, with TRBD1 matching 7 bases. Germline V CDR1 and CDR2: SGHNT, YYREEE (reference sequence). Trimming took 0 bases from V and 5 from J; bases not matched to a gene: 7. The CDR3 totals 15 residues. The chain's CDR3 is CASSLDAGGGYGYTF. The CDR3 nucleotides read TGTGCCAGCAGCTTGGATGCAGGGGGTGGGTATGGCTACACCTTC.

Comments on this clone: The junction and the germline gene differ at one end; a read error may be behind it. At the DNA level, this CDR3 is encoded by other sequences in the same sample as well. The rearrangement links TRBV7-2 to TRBJ2-2, with 10 bases fitting TRBD2. The CDR3 is 14 residues long. CDR1 and CDR2 from the germline V gene are SGHTA and FQGNSA. The CDR3 here is CASSLAGGTGELFF. The DNA of the CDR3 is TGTGCCAGCAGTTTAGCGGGGGGCACCGGGGAGCTGTTTTTT.

This clone appeared a single time. The rearrangement uses TRBV29-1 and TRBJ2-2; D is perhaps TRBD2 (5 bases). Germline V gene lookup returns CDR1 SQVTM and CDR2 ANQGSEA. This CDR3 spans 12 amino acids. The V and J ends lost 8 bases and 3 bases respectively, with 10 bases between them. CDR3 sequence reads: CSSSSYTGELFF. In nucleotides, the CDR3 is TGCAGCTCTAGCAGTTACACCGGGGAGCTGTTTTTT.

The J gene is TRBJ2-1, the V gene TRBV11-1; D is ambiguous. Germline assignment: CDR1 SGHAT and CDR2 FQDESV (reference sequence). This CDR3 spans 15 amino acids. With 0 bases removed from V and 0 bases from J, the gap between germline ends came to 6 bases. For the CDR3, the DNA is TGTGCCAGCAGCTTAGCGAGCGCCTCCTACAATGAGCAGTTCTTC. This encodes CASSLASASYNEQFF.

The chain links TRBV30 to TRBJ1-4, with TRBD1 matching 7 bases. Germline V CDR1 and CDR2: GTSNPN, SVGIG (reference sequence). V lost 5 bases to trimming and J lost 6 bases; unmatched junction nucleotides: 0. This CDR3 region has 11 residues. The CDR3 sequence: CAWQGDEKLFF. The CDR3, as DNA: TGTGCCTGGCAGGGGGATGAAAAACTGTTTTTT.

The chain is built from TRBV5-1 and TRBJ2-7; 8 bases are a match to TRBD1. The V and J ends lost 1 base and 0 bases, in that order; junction bases with no gene match: 9. CDR1 is SGHRS, CDR2 YFSETQ, per germline. CDR3 length equals 17 residues. For the CDR3, the DNA is TGCGCCAGCAGCTTGAAAGCAGGGGGCCTAAACTCCTACGAGCAGTACTTC. Translating it yields CASSLKAGGLNSYEQYF.